These 21 T cell receptor beta chains originate from one sample sequenced in a study of T cell responses to AZD1222 COVID-19 vaccine. Assay used: immunoSEQ multiplex PCR; TCRdb lists only in-frame clones, some missing. This sample has 90,000 to 110,000 clones, with nearly 90% found just once. This specimen was peripheral blood, taken on day 0 of MenACWY control vaccination. Receptor source: an adult in good health.

The chain has TRBV6-5 and TRBJ2-7, with D possibly TRBD2 on 6 matching bases. Germline CDR1 and CDR2: MNHEY and SVGAGI. CDR3 length equals 12 residues. The V and J ends lost 6 bases and 7 bases respectively, with 13 bases between them. In DNA, the CDR3 is TGTGCCAGCAGCCGGAGGGGATTTGAGCAGTACTTC. It specifies CASSRRGFEQYF.

The chain is built from TRBV6-2 or TRBV6-3 and TRBJ2-1, with 9 nucleotides matching TRBD2. Germline V gene lookup returns CDR1 MNHEY and CDR2 SVGEGT. After removal of 2 bases from V and 6 bases from J, the junction contained 11 bases not matched to a gene. The CDR3 has 17 residues. The CDR3 loop reads CASSYPLQLAGFNEQFF. CDR3 sequence (DNA): TGTGCCAGCAGTTACCCTCTGCAACTAGCGGGCTTCAATGAGCAGTTCTTC.

The rearrangement uses TRBV6-4 and TRBJ2-3; no reliable D call. The CDR3 extends over 18 amino acids. Germline V gives CDR1 MRHNA, CDR2 SNTAGT. The ends were cut back, 0 bases at V and 0 bases at J, with 16 bases in the middle. Here the CDR3 reads CASSDSMNSGLSTDTQYF. CDR3 in DNA: TGTGCCAGCAGTGACTCGATGAATTCAGGCCTTAGCACAGATACGCAGTATTTT.

The chain links TRBV28 to TRBJ1-1; TRBD1 matches at 7 bases. The V segment lost 2 bases and the J segment 5 bases; nucleotides outside the gene matches: 11. The V gene's germline CDR1 is MDHEN and CDR2 SYDVKM. The CDR3 consists of 16 residues. CDR3 in DNA: TGTGCCAGCAGTTTACGGACAGGCGCTTCCTGGACTGAAGCTTTCTTT. It yields the protein CASSLRTGASWTEAFF.

The chain combines TRBV5-4 with TRBJ2-7, with TRBD1 identical over 8 bases. Germline CDR1 reads SGHNT; CDR2 reads YYREEE (reference sequence). V dropped 3 bases and J dropped 2; count of bases not matched to a gene: 7. The CDR3 length is 15 residues. The CDR3 bases are TGTGCCAGCAGCTGGGGGACAGGTTTAACCTACGAGCAGTACTTC. This codes for CASSWGTGLTYEQYF.

The rearrangement uses TRBV12-3 or TRBV12-4 and TRBJ1-1, with a possible D match to TRBD1 (5 bases). This CDR3 has 12 residues. With 2 bases removed from V and 10 bases from J, the gap between germline ends came to 11 bases. Written as DNA, the CDR3 is TGTGCCAGCAGTTTAAAGGGGCCGGGAGCTTTCTTT. Residues: CASSLKGPGAFF.

V usage is TRBV5-1 and J usage is TRBJ1-4; TRBD1 is a possible D gene (5 bases). The CDR3 is made up of 14 amino acids. V shed 4 bases and J shed 5 bases, with 12 bases lying between them. The germline CDR1 and CDR2 sequences are SGHRS and YFSETQ. The CDR3 nucleotides read TGCGCCAGCAGCATTGGTGGGACGAATGAAAAACTGTTTTTT. Amino acid sequence: CASSIGGTNEKLFF.

The chain employs TRBV28 and TRBJ2-7; the D gene is possibly TRBD1 (6 bases). V shed 5 bases and J shed 1 base, with 9 bases lying between them. The CDR3 covers 13 residues. From germline, CDR1 is MDHEN and CDR2 SYDVKM. The CDR3 DNA is TGTGCCAGCAGTATAGGGACATCCTACGAGCAGTACTTC. Protein: CASSIGTSYEQYF.

The V gene is TRBV7-2, the J gene TRBJ1-1; no definite D call. Trimming cost V 3 bases and J 7 bases, with 12 bases left between them. Germline CDR1 reads SGHTA; CDR2 reads FQGNSA. The CDR3 is made up of 13 amino acids. In nucleotides, the CDR3 is TGTGCCAGCAGCTTTGTGACCCCCCATGAAGCTTTCTTT. Translated: CASSFVTPHEAFF.

This chain uses TRBV7-2 with TRBJ1-5; the D gene is possibly TRBD1 (5 bases). The ends were cut back, 3 bases at V and 4 bases at J, with 13 bases in the middle. CDR3 length: 15 amino acids. Germline values: CDR1 SGHTA, CDR2 FQGNSA. For the CDR3, the DNA is TGTGCCAGCAGCTTCCAGGGCGGAATGAATCAGCCCCAGCATTTT. Translating it yields CASSFQGGMNQPQHF.

V is TRBV3-1 (or the pseudogene TRBV3-2) and J is TRBJ1-2, with 7 bases fitting TRBD1. CDR3 length: 16 residues. Trimming removed 5 bases from V and 2 bases from J; junction bases left unmatched: 11. CDR1 is LGHDT, CDR2 YNNKEL, per germline (reference sequence). CDR3 in amino acids: CASSTRQGWRNYGYTF. CDR3 DNA sequence: TGTGCCAGCAGCACCCGACAGGGTTGGAGGAACTATGGCTACACCTTC.

The chain has TRBV7-3 and TRBJ1-6; D is unclear. CDR1 and CDR2 from the germline V gene are SGHTA and FQGTGA. V gave up 1 base and J gave up 7 bases, with 11 bases separating them. This CDR3 has 15 amino acids. The CDR3 is CASSLRGEMNSPLHF. For the CDR3, the DNA is TGTGCCAGCAGCTTAAGGGGAGAGATGAATTCACCCCTCCACTTT.

The chain joins TRBV7-2 to TRBJ2-1; 9 bases agree with TRBD1. The CDR3 spans 14 residues. V lost 1 base, J lost 8 bases, and 3 bases stayed unmatched. The germline gives CDR1 SGHTA, CDR2 FQGNSA. CDR3 DNA sequence: TGTGCCAGCAGCTTAGTCTACAGGGGGCATGAGCAGTTCTTC. Its protein is CASSLVYRGHEQFF.

The gene calls are TRBV30 and TRBJ1-1; no definite D call. CDR1 GTSNPN and CDR2 SVGIG come from the germline V gene (reference sequence). The V end was cut by 3 bases, the J end by 7 bases, with 9 bases between. This CDR3 spans 11 amino acids. The CDR3 nucleotides read TGTGCCTGGAGGCAATTATTTGAAGCTTTCTTT. Translating it yields CAWRQLFEAFF.

The rearrangement uses TRBV30 and TRBJ1-4; the D is unclear. CDR1 and CDR2 from the germline V gene are GTSNPN and SVGIG (reference sequence). CDR3 length equals 18 residues. The V and J ends lost 2 bases and 7 bases respectively, with 26 bases between them. The CDR3 sequence is CAWSQDRTRPQGGEKLFF. The CDR3 nucleotides are TGTGCCTGGAGTCAAGATAGGACCAGGCCTCAAGGAGGTGAAAAACTGTTTTTT.

This clone was detected a few times. The genes are TRBV7-2 and TRBJ2-2; D remains ambiguous. The CDR3 runs to 15 residues. V was pared by 1 base and J by 0 bases, with 6 bases between. The germline V gene encodes CDR1 SGHTA and CDR2 FQGNSA. The CDR3 sequence: CASSLEYANTGELFF. The DNA for the CDR3 is TGTGCCAGCAGCTTAGAGTACGCGAACACCGGGGAGCTGTTTTTT.

The chain is built from TRBV2 and TRBJ1-2; no clear D. Trimming took 8 bases from V and 4 from J, leaving 2 bases between them. The CDR3 sequence is 9 residues long. Germline loops: CDR1 SNHLY, CDR2 FYNNEI. The CDR3 region is CASLYGYTF. CDR3 nucleotide sequence: TGTGCCAGCCTCTATGGCTACACCTTC.

V and J are TRBV9 and TRBJ2-7, with TRBD2 matching 7 bases. This CDR3 contains 15 residues. The ends lost 2 bases at V and 2 bases at J; junction bases unmatched: 7. Germline-derived CDR1 and CDR2 are SGDLS and YYNGEE. The DNA for the CDR3 is TGTGCCAGCAGCGTCGCTAGCGGACACACCTACGAGCAGTACTTC. Its protein is CASSVASGHTYEQYF.

This chain links TRBV7-8 with TRBJ2-2; 14 bases line up with TRBD2. Germline loops: CDR1 SGHVS, CDR2 FQNEAQ. There are 16 residues in the CDR3. V lost 5 bases to trimming and J lost 8 bases; unmatched junction nucleotides: 7. This chain's CDR3 is CASSPRLAGGPGELFF. CDR3 nucleotides: TGTGCCAGCAGCCCTCGACTAGCGGGGGGGCCTGGGGAGCTGTTTTTT. Drawing the rest from reference TRBV7-8 and TRBJ2-2, the complete variable domain is GAGVSQSPRYKVAKRGQDVALRCDPISGHVSLFWYQQALGQGPEFLTYFQNEAQLDKSGLPSDRFFAERPEGSVSTLKIQRTQQEDSAVYLCASSPRLAGGPGELFFGEGSRLTVL.

This clone is a singleton in its sample. V is TRBV5-1 and J is TRBJ2-6, with 7 bases matching TRBD1. CDR1 and CDR2 from the germline V gene are SGHRS and YFSETQ. J lost 0 bases, V lost 0 bases, and 6 bases had no gene match. There are 18 residues in the CDR3. This CDR3 is CASSLVGQRFSGANVLTF. CDR3 sequence (DNA): TGCGCCAGCAGCTTGGTGGGACAGCGGTTCTCTGGGGCCAACGTCCTGACTTTC.

This chain uses TRBV2 with TRBJ1-2; 9 bases fit TRBD1. The germline V gene encodes CDR1 SNHLY and CDR2 FYNNEI. With V trimmed by 5 bases and J by 6 bases, 4 bases remained unmatched. The CDR3 is 13 residues long. CDR3 sequence reads: CASSSDRGNGYTF. The CDR3 DNA sequence: TGTGCCAGCAGTTCGGACAGGGGAAATGGCTACACCTTC.